Listed below are T cell receptor beta chains from one sample, sequenced in a study of shared clonotypes between healthy human individuals. Data came from immunoSEQ multiplex PCR; TCRdb stores just in-frame clones and leaves some out. This table has under 130,000 clones, less than 75% appearing once. Source material: memory CD8+ T cells sorted from blood. The receptor source for this set is a woman younger than 45 in good health. Both conserved end residues are part of each CDR3. The order of the fields is V gene, D gene, clone size, J gene, CDR3 protein, CDR3 DNA. A D gene is named only where the DNA matches it firmly. Expanded clones are given a class, and other clones once, few, many or no size at all.

>TRBV10-1|-|-|TRBJ2-1
CASNGKGVSYNEQFF
TGCGCCAGCAACGGTAAGGGAGTCTCCTACAATGAGCAGTTCTTC
>TRBV27|TRBD2|-|TRBJ2-7
CASRIWAGGSYEQYF
TGTGCCAGCAGGATCTGGGCGGGAGGATCCTACGAGCAGTACTTC
>TRBV5-8|-|many|TRBJ1-5
CASSRTEPSNQPQHF
TGTGCCAGCAGCCGGACCGAGCCTAGCAATCAGCCCCAGCATTTT
>TRBV7-3|-|-|TRBJ2-7
CASSPYPQAHEQYF
TGTGCCAGCAGCCCCTATCCCCAGGCCCACGAGCAGTACTTC
>TRBV27|-|-|TRBJ1-1
CASSSGPFMNTEAFF
TGTGCCAGCAGTTCGGGACCTTTCATGAACACTGAAGCTTTCTTT
>TRBV7-9|-|-|TRBJ2-2
CASSLNTPGELFF
TGTGCCAGCAGCTTAAACACCCCTGGGGAGCTGTTTTTT
>TRBV27|-|-|TRBJ2-7
CASSPAFPGDNYEQYF
TGTGCCAGCAGTCCGGCCTTCCCCGGGGATAACTACGAGCAGTACTTC
>TRBV27|-|-|TRBJ2-7
CASSFGATYEQYF
TGTGCCAGCAGTTTTGGGGCCACCTACGAGCAGTACTTC
>TRBV2|-|-|TRBJ2-7
CASTPLVGSYEQYF
TGTGCCAGCACCCCCCTAGTGGGGTCCTACGAGCAGTACTTC
>TRBV5-1|TRBD1|-|TRBJ2-7
CASSLLGQGIYYEQYF
TGCGCCAGCAGCTTGTTGGGACAGGGCATCTACTACGAGCAGTACTTC
>TRBV5-1|TRBD2|-|TRBJ2-1
CASSLRTSANEQFF
TGCGCCAGCAGCCTTCGGACTAGCGCCAATGAGCAGTTCTTC
>TRBV5-6|-|-|TRBJ2-7
CASTEQGSYEQYF
TGTGCCAGCACCGAACAGGGCTCCTACGAGCAGTACTTC
>TRBV4-2|TRBD2|many|TRBJ2-1
CASSQLAGEPYNEQFF
TGTGCCAGCAGCCAACTAGCGGGAGAACCTTACAATGAGCAGTTCTTC
>TRBV11-2|TRBD1|-|TRBJ1-5
CASSGTGDQPQHF
TGTGCCAGCAGTGGGACAGGGGATCAGCCCCAGCATTTT
>TRBV7-8|-|-|TRBJ2-7
CASSLVAGSYEQYF
TGTGCCAGCAGCTTAGTGGCAGGGTCCTACGAGCAGTACTTC
>TRBV5-6|-|many|TRBJ1-1
CASSLAGWNTEAFF
TGTGCCAGCAGCTTAGCTGGGTGGAACACTGAAGCTTTCTTT
>TRBV19|-|many|TRBJ1-1
CASSVGHLNTEAFF
TGTGCCAGTAGTGTAGGACACTTGAACACTGAAGCTTTCTTT
>TRBV11-2|TRBD2|-|TRBJ2-3
CASRRIAGGLESTQYF
TGTGCCAGCAGGCGCATAGCGGGAGGCCTGGAGAGTACGCAGTATTTT
>TRBV6-4|-|-|TRBJ2-2
CASSDVAATGELFF
TGTGCCAGCAGTGACGTGGCGGCCACCGGGGAGCTGTTTTTT
>TRBV5-1|-|-|TRBJ2-1
CASTRHNEQFF
TGCGCCAGCACTCGACACAATGAGCAGTTCTTC
>TRBV2|TRBD1|once|TRBJ2-5
CASSDNRGETQYF
TGTGCCAGCAGTGATAACAGGGGGGAGACCCAGTACTTC
>TRBV5-1|-|-|TRBJ2-5
CASSLEGRTETQYF
TGCGCCAGCAGCCTGGAGGGGAGGACGGAGACCCAGTACTTC
>TRBV15|-|-|TRBJ2-6
CATSRQGTGANVLTF
TGTGCCACCAGCAGACAGGGGACTGGGGCCAACGTCCTGACTTTC
>TRBV6-5|-|few|TRBJ2-3
CASSWNPTGSTDTQYF
TGTGCCAGCAGTTGGAATCCAACAGGGAGCACAGATACGCAGTATTTT
>TRBV7-2|TRBD1|-|TRBJ2-7
CASSSTRQGHEQYF
TGTGCCAGCAGCTCCACCCGACAGGGCCACGAGCAGTACTTC
>TRBV5-6|TRBD1|-|TRBJ1-2
CASSLGTGGNYGYTF
TGTGCCAGCAGCTTGGGAACAGGGGGTAACTATGGCTACACCTTC
>TRBV25-1|-|many|TRBJ2-3
CASSVLGERLGHTQYF
TGTGCCAGCAGTGTCCTCGGTGAGAGACTAGGTCATACGCAGTATTTT
>TRBV4-1|TRBD2|-|TRBJ2-3
CASSQDWAGGPGDTQYF
TGCGCCAGCAGCCAAGATTGGGCGGGAGGGCCGGGAGATACGCAGTATTTT
>TRBV9|-|few|TRBJ1-1
CASSVAWGTEAFF
TGTGCCAGCAGCGTAGCATGGGGGACTGAAGCTTTCTTT
>TRBV19|-|-|TRBJ1-5
CASSPVQGRNQPQHF
TGTGCCAGTAGTCCGGTACAGGGCCGCAATCAGCCCCAGCATTTT
>TRBV6-5|TRBD1|few|TRBJ1-2
CASSSGTVNGYTF
TGTGCCAGCAGTTCCGGGACAGTTAATGGCTACACCTTC
>TRBV14|TRBD2|many|TRBJ2-7
CASSRDVGLAGTYEQYF
TGTGCCAGCAGCCGAGACGTCGGACTAGCGGGAACCTACGAGCAGTACTTC
>TRBV27|-|-|TRBJ2-1
CASSLLAGSSYNEQFF
TGTGCCAGCAGTTTACTCGCAGGGAGCTCCTACAATGAGCAGTTCTTC
>TRBV28|TRBD2|-|TRBJ2-1
CASSTTSGRIYNEQFF
TGTGCCAGCAGCACTACTAGCGGGAGGATCTACAATGAGCAGTTCTTC
>TRBV5-1|-|-|TRBJ1-1
CASSLRGGIEAFF
TGCGCCAGCAGCTTGCGCGGAGGAATTGAAGCTTTCTTT
>TRBV19|TRBD2|-|TRBJ2-1
CASSKREGRSYNEQFF
TGTGCCAGTAGTAAACGGGAGGGCCGGTCCTACAATGAGCAGTTCTTC
>TRBV6-4|TRBD2|few|TRBJ2-3
CASSDRLAEGADTQYF
TGTGCCAGCAGTGACCGACTAGCGGAAGGGGCAGATACGCAGTATTTT
>TRBV2|-|-|TRBJ2-6
CASKPDRLNSGANVLTF
TGTGCCAGCAAACCGGACAGATTGAATTCTGGGGCCAACGTCCTGACTTTC
>TRBV7-9|-|-|TRBJ2-3
CASSLFDTYTDTQYF
TGTGCCAGCAGCTTATTCGACACCTACACAGATACGCAGTATTTT
>TRBV6-1|-|-|TRBJ2-7
CAIWTGLREQYF
TGTGCCATCTGGACGGGCCTGAGGGAGCAGTACTTC
>TRBV28|-|-|TRBJ1-2
CASSFPNYGYTF
TGTGCCAGCAGTTTTCCGAACTATGGCTACACCTTC
>TRBV11-2|TRBD1|-|TRBJ2-1
CASSFRTGNDNEQFF
TGTGCCAGCAGCTTCCGGACAGGGAACGACAATGAGCAGTTCTTC